This T cell receptor beta chain comes out of a study of blood T cell repertoires in COVID-19. Here immunoSEQ multiplex PCR was the method, and the copy in TCRdb shows in-frame clones only, minus some. The sample consists of 250,000 to 350,000 clones, over 75% of them appearing once. With 4 bases removed from V and 2 bases from J, the gap between germline ends came to 12 bases. Germline V gene data show CDR1 as SGDLS and CDR2 as YYNGEE. This CDR3 has 15 residues. Sequences were obtained from peripheral blood. This sequence joins TRBV9 and TRBJ2-2, with a possible D match to TRBD2 (6 bases). This TCR derives from a woman aged 55-75 years with acute or convalescent COVID-19. In DNA form, the CDR3 reads TGTGCCAGCAGCACTTCGGGAGTTAACACCGGGGAGCTGTTTTTT. Translated, it gives CASSTSGVNTGELFF.